This T cell receptor (beta chain) was documented in a study of CD8 T cells in ankylosing spondylitis. In its sample, this clonotype was seen a few times. No antigen is known for it. Germline assignment: CDR1 MNHEY and CDR2 SVGAGI. J gave up 5 bases and V 4 bases, and 13 bases lay outside the gene matches. The CDR3 has 17 residues. General observations from the study: Clones linked to the disease showed a CD8+ phenotype. They occurred at relatively low frequencies in peripheral blood. Disease-linked clones were reportedly significantly enriched in matched ankylosing spondylitis synovial fluid. A TCR beta motif of 7 to 9 highly homologous variants seemed to mark ankylosing spondylitis blood.

Molecular-barcoded quantitative 5'-RACE produced these TCR beta libraries. Each CDR3 protein is one row after TCRdb ran MiXCR on the 5' RACE reads. In the table there are some 700,000 distinct CDR3 sequences, around 20% of which are singletons. The chain employs TRBV6-5 and TRBJ1-4; 7 bases line up with TRBD1. This clonotype was sampled from a male donor with ankylosing spondylitis. Sequencing was performed on blood, either unsorted or a sorted T cell fraction (not recorded which). This chain's CDR3 is CASSSAALDRPNEKLFF. CDR3 nucleotide sequence: TGTGCCAGCAGTTCCGCCGCCCTGGACAGGCCGAATGAAAAACTGTTTTTT.